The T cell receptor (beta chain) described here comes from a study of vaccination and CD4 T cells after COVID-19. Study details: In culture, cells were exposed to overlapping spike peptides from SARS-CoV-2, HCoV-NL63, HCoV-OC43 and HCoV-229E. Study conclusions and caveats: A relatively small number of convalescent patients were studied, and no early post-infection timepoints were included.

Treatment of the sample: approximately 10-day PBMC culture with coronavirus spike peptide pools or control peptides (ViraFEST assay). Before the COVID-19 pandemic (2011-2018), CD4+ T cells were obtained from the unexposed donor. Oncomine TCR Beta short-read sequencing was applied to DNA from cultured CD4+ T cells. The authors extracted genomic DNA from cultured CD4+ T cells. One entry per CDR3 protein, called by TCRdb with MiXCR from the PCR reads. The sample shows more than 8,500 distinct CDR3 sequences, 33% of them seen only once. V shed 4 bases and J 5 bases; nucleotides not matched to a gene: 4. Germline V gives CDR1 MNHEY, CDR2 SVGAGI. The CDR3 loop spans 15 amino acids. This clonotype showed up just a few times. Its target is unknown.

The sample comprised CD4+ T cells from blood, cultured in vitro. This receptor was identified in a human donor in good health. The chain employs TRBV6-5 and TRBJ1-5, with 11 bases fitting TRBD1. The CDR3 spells CASSWTGGLDQPQHF. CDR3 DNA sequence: TGTGCCAGCAGTTGGACAGGGGGCCTCGATCAGCCCCAGCATTTT.